The clone carrying this TCR beta chain has only a few counts. Its antigen is unidentified. The Oncomine TCR Beta short-read assay sequenced DNA from cultured CD4+ T cells. From the PCR reads, TCRdb called clonotypes with MiXCR, one entry per CDR3 protein. The sample has some 16,000 distinct CDR3 sequences; 30% to 40% are singletons. The germline V gene encodes CDR1 SEHNR and CDR2 FQNEAQ (reference sequence). The CDR3 is 13 residues long. Trimming took 3 bases from V and 5 from J, leaving 10 bases between them. The data derive from a study of vaccination and CD4 T cells after COVID-19. Study details: The peptides that stimulated the cells were overlapping spike peptides from SARS-CoV-2, HCoV-NL63, HCoV-OC43 and HCoV-229E. Every culture used as a control got a CEFX pool, an HIV-1 Nef pool, or no peptide.

Noted treatment: roughly ten-day PBMC culture with coronavirus spike peptide pools or control peptides (ViraFEST assay). The sequenced sample was CD4+ T cells from blood, cultured in vitro, obtained before SARS-CoV-2 vaccination. The TCR was taken from a human donor who received a COVID-19 vaccine. The chain links TRBV7-9 to TRBJ1-1, with D unclear. In DNA form, the CDR3 reads TGTGCCAGCAGCTTTATTGGGAGGACTGAAGCTTTCTTT. This translates into CASSFIGRTEAFF.